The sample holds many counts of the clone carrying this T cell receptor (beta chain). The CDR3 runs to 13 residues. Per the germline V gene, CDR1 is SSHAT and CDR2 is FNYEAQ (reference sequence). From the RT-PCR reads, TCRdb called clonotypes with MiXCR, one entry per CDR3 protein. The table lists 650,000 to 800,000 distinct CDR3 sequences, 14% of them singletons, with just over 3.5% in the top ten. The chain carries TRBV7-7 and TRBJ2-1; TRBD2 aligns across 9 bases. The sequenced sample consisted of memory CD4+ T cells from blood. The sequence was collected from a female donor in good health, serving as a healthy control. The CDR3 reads CASSGSLRNEQFF. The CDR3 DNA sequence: TGTGCTAGTAGCGGGAGTCTTCGCAATGAGCAGTTCTTC.